The 32 T cell receptor beta chains in this list originate from one sample, sequenced in a study of shared clonotypes between healthy human individuals. The table came from immunoSEQ multiplex PCR; TCRdb's copy has only in-frame clones and leaves some out. The sample lists millions of clones; about 92% were seen once. Sequencing was carried out using naive CD4+ T cells from PBMCs. Subset of the sample: CD45RA+ positively selected. The receptors stem from a man between 18 and 35 years old in good health. Some clones in this sample may be carry-over from other donors' samples.

The rearrangement uses TRBV4-2 and TRBJ2-7; 10 nucleotides align to TRBD2. Unmatched junction bases numbered 10, after V lost 4 bases and J lost 7 bases. This CDR3 is built from 15 residues. Germline values: CDR1 LGHNA, CDR2 YNFKEQ. The DNA for the CDR3 is TGTGCCAGCAGCCCTTGGCCTAGCGGGAGTGGTGAGCAGTACTTC. It codes for CASSPWPSGSGEQYF.

V and J are TRBV7-2 and TRBJ1-2; TRBD1 is a possible D gene (5 bases). V dropped 5 bases and J dropped 3 bases, with 22 bases sitting between them. The CDR3 sequence is 17 residues long. Germline-derived CDR1 and CDR2 are SGHTA and FQGNSA. CDR3 coding DNA: TGTGCCAGCAGCCGTTTCTTAGAGGTCAGGGAATACTATGGCTACACCTTC. This codes for CASSRFLEVREYYGYTF.

This clone was detected only once. The gene calls are TRBV25-1 and TRBJ1-5; D may be TRBD1 (5 bases). The CDR3 is made up of 16 amino acids. V dropped 1 base and J dropped 3 bases, with 13 bases sitting between them. Germline CDR1 MGHDK, CDR2 SYGVNS. The CDR3 DNA reads as TGTGCCAGCAGTGAATCAGGTGGGGCCATCAATCAGCCCCAGCATTTT. It is translated as CASSESGGAINQPQHF.

The genes are TRBV5-5 and TRBJ1-1; D is possibly TRBD1 (5 bases). Trimming pared 4 bases from V and 1 base from J, leaving 14 bases between. This CDR3 region has 15 residues. Germline CDR1 and CDR2: SGHKS and YYEKEE (reference sequence). CDR3 DNA: TGTGCCAGCAGCCCATTTGGGGGTTCGAACACTGAAGCTTTCTTT. Its translation is CASSPFGGSNTEAFF.

The rearrangement uses TRBV19 and TRBJ1-4; 9 bases fit TRBD1. The CDR3 runs 15 residues. Germline V CDR1 and CDR2: LNHDA, SQIVND (reference sequence). V shed 7 bases and J 8 bases; nucleotides not matched to a gene: 11. Written as DNA, the CDR3 is TGTGCCAGTACCGCCGCCCGGGACAGGGACGAAAAACTGTTTTTT. Residues: CASTAARDRDEKLFF.

The J gene is TRBJ2-3, the V gene TRBV5-1; 11 bases match TRBD1. Trimming at V came to 4 bases and at J to 4 bases, leaving 14 bases not matched to a gene. CDR1 is SGHRS and CDR2 is YFSETQ in the germline V gene. The CDR3 length is 18 residues. The CDR3 protein is CASSMNPGTGGGSDTQYF. CDR3 bases: TGCGCCAGCAGCATGAATCCAGGGACAGGGGGTGGTTCAGATACGCAGTATTTT. Full variable domain (outside the CDR3, taken from reference TRBV5-1 and TRBJ2-3): KAGVTQTPRYLIKTRGQQVTLSCSPISGHRSVSWYQQTPGQGLQFLFEYFSETQRNKGNFPGRFSGRQFSNSRSEMNVSTLELGDSALYLCASSMNPGTGGGSDTQYFGPGTRLTVL.

The chain links TRBV6-1 to TRBJ2-1; maybe TRBD2 (6 bases). V was shortened by 6 bases and J by 9 bases, with 18 bases between the two germline ends. The germline V gene encodes CDR1 MNHNS and CDR2 SASEGT. CDR3 length: 14 amino acids. CDR3 in amino acids: CASRVTRGGGEQFF. The CDR3 DNA reads as TGTGCCAGCAGGGTGACTAGGGGTGGCGGTGAGCAGTTCTTC.

This chain connects TRBV28 to TRBJ1-5; tentative D call: TRBD1 (5 bases). The germline V and J ends were trimmed by 3 bases and 7 bases, with 10 bases remaining between them. Germline V gives CDR1 MDHEN, CDR2 SYDVKM. This CDR3 has 13 residues. CDR3 loop: CASSLGGKQPQHF. CDR3 DNA: TGTGCCAGCAGTTTGGGGGGGAAACAGCCCCAGCATTTT.

The table lists this clone with a count of one. The chain uses TRBV6-6 and TRBJ2-7, with 11 bases lining up with TRBD2. The germline CDR1 and CDR2 sequences are MNHNY and SVGAGI (reference sequence). V shed 6 bases, J shed 6 bases, and the junction held 10 bases outside the gene matches. This CDR3 contains 15 residues. CDR3: CASRAAGTSGGEQYF. The CDR3 coding sequence is TGTGCCAGCAGGGCAGCCGGGACTAGCGGTGGCGAGCAGTACTTC.

This sequence joins TRBV7-3 and TRBJ2-2, with 8 bases aligning to TRBD1. J gave up 6 bases and V 4 bases, and 4 bases lay outside the gene matches. CDR3 size: 14 residues. CDR1 is SGHTA, CDR2 FQGTGA, per germline. The CDR3 DNA is TGTGCCAGCAGCTCGGACAGGGAAGCCGGGGAGCTGTTTTTT. This sequence encodes CASSSDREAGELFF.

CDR3 protein: CAIPQGLETQYF. CDR3 sequence (DNA): TGCGCCATCCCACAGGGACTGGAGACCCAGTACTTC. The chain has TRBV10-2 and TRBJ2-5, with D possibly being TRBD1 or TRBD2 (6 bases each). This CDR3 has 12 residues. Trimming took 10 bases from V and 5 from J, leaving 14 bases between them. Germline V gene lookup returns CDR1 WSHSY and CDR2 SAAADI.

The chain carries TRBV10-1 and TRBJ2-1; D may correspond to TRBD1 or TRBD2 (5 bases each). This CDR3 spans 14 amino acids. Trimming stripped 2 bases from V and 3 bases from J, with 8 bases between. Germline V lookup: CDR1 WNHNN, CDR2 SYGVQD (reference sequence). The CDR3 protein is CASSEGGDYNEQFF. The CDR3 DNA reads as TGCGCCAGCAGTGAGGGGGGAGACTACAATGAGCAGTTCTTC.

CDR3 in DNA: TGTGCCAGCACCTCAAACAGGGGACCAAGAGAGACCCAGTACTTC. Protein sequence: CASTSNRGPRETQYF. The chain links TRBV25-1 to TRBJ2-5, with 7 bases fitting TRBD1. This CDR3 is built from 15 residues. Germline V CDR1 and CDR2: MGHDK, SYGVNS. After removal of 7 bases from V and 4 bases from J, the junction contained 12 bases not matched to a gene.

The genes are TRBV4-3 and TRBJ2-1; D perhaps matches TRBD2 (6 bases). This CDR3 is built from 15 residues. V gave up 3 bases and J gave up 9 bases, with 18 bases separating them. Germline loops: CDR1 LGHNA, CDR2 YSLEER. Written as DNA, the CDR3 is TGCGCCAGCAGCCAGGATCGCCTACTAGCCCTTGAGCAGTTCTTC. Translation: CASSQDRLLALEQFF.

The V gene is TRBV7-3, the J gene TRBJ2-1, with D maybe TRBD1 (6 bases). Germline V gene lookup returns CDR1 SGHTA and CDR2 FQGTGA. CDR3 length equals 16 residues. Deletions cut 0 bases from V and 4 bases from J, with 13 bases between. DNA for the CDR3: TGTGCCAGCAGCTTAACTTCCAGGGGTGGATACAATGAGCAGTTCTTC. This encodes CASSLTSRGGYNEQFF. Drawing the rest from reference TRBV7-3 and TRBJ2-1, the complete variable domain is GAGVSQTPSNKVTEKGKYVELRCDPISGHTALYWYRQSLGQGPEFLIYFQGTGAADDSGLPNDRFFAVRPEGSVSTLKIQRTERGDSAVYLCASSLTSRGGYNEQFFGPGTRLTVL.

In the case of this clone: A read error is possible here, since a much larger clone lies one base away. In the same sample, other DNA sequences code for this CDR3. The V gene is TRBV7-3, the J gene TRBJ2-1; 13 bases map to TRBD2. Per the germline V gene, CDR1 is SGHTA and CDR2 is FQGTGA. The V and J ends lost 5 bases and 3 bases, in that order; junction bases with no gene match: 1. This CDR3 comprises 15 residues. CDR3 DNA: TGTGCCAGCAGCCGACTAGCGGGAGGCTACAATGAGCAGTTCTTC. Encoded protein: CASSRLAGGYNEQFF.

For this clone: Other DNA sequences in this sample translate to the same CDR3. The chain carries TRBV5-1 and TRBJ2-3; 7 bases align to TRBD2. CDR3 length: 12 amino acids. CDR1 SGHRS and CDR2 YFSETQ come from the germline V gene. J was trimmed by 5 bases and V by 4 bases; bases with no gene match: 1. CDR3: CASSPGGDTQYF. CDR3 DNA: TGCGCCAGCAGCCCGGGGGGAGATACGCAGTATTTT.

J is TRBJ2-1 and V is TRBV5-6; TRBD2 matches at 10 bases. J gave up 3 bases and V 2 bases, and 5 bases lay outside the gene matches. There are 16 residues in the CDR3. In germline, CDR1 is SGHDT, CDR2 YYEEEE. The CDR3 loop reads CASSFPGLAYYNEQFF. CDR3 DNA: TGTGCCAGCAGCTTCCCGGGACTAGCGTACTACAATGAGCAGTTCTTC.

This chain links TRBV5-1 with TRBJ1-5; TRBD1 aligns across 10 bases. CDR3 length: 16 residues. The V segment lost 5 bases and the J segment 3 bases; nucleotides outside the gene matches: 8. Germline loops: CDR1 SGHRS, CDR2 YFSETQ. CDR3 sequence (DNA): TGCGCCAGCAGGCGGGACAGGGGTCCATCCAATCAGCCCCAGCATTTT. Protein sequence: CASRRDRGPSNQPQHF.

This clone was seen a handful of times. The rearrangement uses TRBV30 and TRBJ2-1, with 9 bases that match TRBD2. The CDR3 spans 16 residues. With 0 bases clipped from V and 5 bases from J, the junction kept 8 bases outside the gene matches. Germline V gene lookup returns CDR1 GTSNPN and CDR2 SVGIG (reference sequence). CDR3 nucleotides: TGTGCCTGGAGTGTAGGTCTAGCGGGACACAACAATGAGCAGTTCTTC. Amino acids: CAWSVGLAGHNNEQFF.

The V and J genes are TRBV10-3 and TRBJ2-7; 7 bases are shared with TRBD1. V lost 6 bases and J lost 4; bases outside the gene matches: 9. The CDR3 is 14 residues long. Per the germline V gene, CDR1 is ENHRY and CDR2 is SYGVKD. CDR3 sequence (DNA): TGTGCCATCAGCTCGGGACAGCTGGCGTACGAGCAGTACTTC. The encoded protein is CAISSGQLAYEQYF.

This clone was detected only a few times. This chain joins TRBV18 and TRBJ1-1; 8 bases align to TRBD1. The CDR3 contains 13 residues. Germline CDR1 reads KGHSH; CDR2 reads LQKENI. The V gene end was trimmed by 3 bases and the J gene end by 13 bases; junction bases not matched to a gene: 10. CDR3 protein: CASSPGQDTEVFF. The CDR3 DNA reads TGTGCCAGCTCACCGGGACAGGACACGGAGGTTTTCTTT.

The genes are TRBV30 and TRBJ2-2, with TRBD1 as a possible D gene (6 bases). Germline-derived CDR1 and CDR2 are GTSNPN and SVGIG (reference sequence). This CDR3 is built from 15 residues. The germline V and J ends were trimmed by 0 bases and 5 bases, with 13 bases remaining between them. CDR3 in DNA: TGTGCCTGGAGTGTAGGCAGGGGATGGACCGGGGAGCTGTTTTTT. Protein product: CAWSVGRGWTGELFF.

The chain is built from TRBV27 and TRBJ2-7, with D possibly being TRBD2 (5 bases). The CDR3 totals 14 residues. Trimming cost V 6 bases and J 3 bases, with 15 bases left between them. Germline V gene sequence: CDR1 MNHEY, CDR2 SMNVEV (reference sequence). The CDR3 nucleotides are TGTGCCAGCAGCCGCCGGGGTGAATTCTACGAGCAGTACTTC. This encodes CASSRRGEFYEQYF.

The chain has TRBV2 and TRBJ2-7; D is ambiguous. V dropped 6 bases and J dropped 4 bases, with 13 bases sitting between them. Germline-derived CDR1 and CDR2 are SNHLY and FYNNEI. The CDR3 has 13 residues. CDR3 DNA: TGTGCCAGCAGCTTGGGCCGAGCTTACGAGCAGTACTTC. It yields the protein CASSLGRAYEQYF.

Note on this clone: At the DNA level, this CDR3 is encoded by other sequences in the same sample as well. The chain combines TRBV18 with TRBJ2-5; D ambiguous. The CDR3 is made up of 11 amino acids. The ends were cut back, 2 bases at V and 5 bases at J, with 3 bases in the middle. Germline lookup yields CDR1 KGHSH and CDR2 LQKENI. CDR3 DNA sequence: TGTGCCAGCTCACCAGGCGAGACCCAGTACTTC. The encoded protein is CASSPGETQYF.

The chain couples TRBV7-3 to TRBJ2-7; 7 nucleotides agree with TRBD2. Germline V gene data show CDR1 as SGHTA and CDR2 as FQGTGA. The CDR3 has 12 residues. V was pared by 5 bases and J by 7 bases, with 5 bases of the junction left unmatched. CDR3 DNA: TGTGCCAGCAGCCACCCCGGGGGGGAGCAGTACTTC. This translates into CASSHPGGEQYF.

This rearrangement joins TRBV29-1 to TRBJ2-7; no reliable D call. V gave up 3 bases and J gave up 2 bases, with 11 bases separating them. Germline CDR1 and CDR2: SQVTM and ANQGSEA. The CDR3 consists of 13 residues. CDR3 DNA sequence: TGCAGCGTTGAGGGTCCAAACCCCTACGAGCAGTACTTC. This codes for CSVEGPNPYEQYF.

The chain employs TRBV15 and TRBJ2-2, with D uncertain. V was cut by 0 bases and J by 5 bases, with 10 bases left in between. The V gene's germline CDR1 is LNHNV and CDR2 YYDKDF (reference sequence). CDR3 length equals 15 residues. The chain's CDR3 is CATSRDPMRTGELFF. The CDR3 region has the DNA TGTGCCACCAGCAGAGACCCCATGAGGACCGGGGAGCTGTTTTTT.

The chain is built from TRBV4-2 and TRBJ2-3; TRBD2 matches 7 bases. The CDR3 runs to 18 residues. Trimming cost V 2 bases and J 5 bases; bases outside gene matches: 16. The V gene's germline CDR1 is LGHNA and CDR2 YNFKEQ. Here the CDR3 reads CASSQPYYEGGHKDTQYF. The CDR3 DNA follows: TGTGCCAGCAGCCAACCTTACTACGAGGGAGGGCATAAAGATACGCAGTATTTT.

J is TRBJ1-5 and V is TRBV7-2; D gene unclear. The CDR3 totals 15 residues. The V end was cut by 0 bases, the J end by 4 bases, with 10 bases between. Looked up from germline, CDR1 is SGHTA and CDR2 is FQGNSA. The CDR3 coding sequence is TGTGCCAGCAGCTTAGCGTCGGGGTTGAATCAGCCCCAGCATTTT. Translating it yields CASSLASGLNQPQHF.

The J gene is TRBJ1-2, the V gene TRBV28; perhaps TRBD1 as D (5 bases). V lost 7 bases, J lost 13 bases, and 16 bases lay in between. This CDR3 comprises 11 residues. Germline V gene sequence: CDR1 MDHEN, CDR2 SYDVKM. In DNA, the CDR3 is TGTGCCAGCACGCAGACAGACCAACTCACCTTC. Its translation is CASTQTDQLTF.